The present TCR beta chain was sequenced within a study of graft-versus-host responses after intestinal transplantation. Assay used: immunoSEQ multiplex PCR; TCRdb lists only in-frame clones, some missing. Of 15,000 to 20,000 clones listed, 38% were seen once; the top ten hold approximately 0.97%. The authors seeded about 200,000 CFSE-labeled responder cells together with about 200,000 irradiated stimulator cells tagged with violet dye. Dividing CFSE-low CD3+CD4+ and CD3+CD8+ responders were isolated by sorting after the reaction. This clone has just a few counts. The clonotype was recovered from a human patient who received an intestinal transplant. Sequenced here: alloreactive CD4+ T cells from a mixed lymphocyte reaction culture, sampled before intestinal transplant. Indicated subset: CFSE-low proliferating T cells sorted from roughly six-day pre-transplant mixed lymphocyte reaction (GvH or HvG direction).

The CDR3 nucleotides are TGTGCCATCACCCCGCGGGGGGGTAGCTCCTACAATGAGCAGTTCTTC. As protein: CAITPRGGSSYNEQFF. The chain is built from TRBV10-3 and TRBJ2-1; 9 bases are a match to TRBD2. Losses at the gene ends were 7 bases for V and 0 bases for J; bases not matched to a gene: 7. CDR1 and CDR2 from the germline V gene are ENHRY and SYGVKD. There are 16 residues in the CDR3.